This T cell receptor (beta chain) appears in the sequencing data of a study of shared clonotypes between healthy human individuals. Per the germline V gene, CDR1 is SGHTS and CDR2 is YDEGEE. This CDR3 comprises 16 residues. V lost 3 bases and J lost 0, with 15 bases in between. Study conclusions and caveats: Sharing across several donors was seen in 4% to 6.5% of naive CD4 clonotypes.

The test was conducted at deep level. Every subset's genomic DNA went evenly onto several immunoSEQ plates. This table comes from immunoSEQ multiplex PCR, and its TCRdb copy is limited to in-frame clones, with some not included. The sample lists about 1.1 million clones, 75% to 85% occurring once. On this clone itself: What it binds is not known.

The receptor comes from a man between 18 and 29 years old in good health. Some clones in this sample may be carry-over from other donors' samples. The sample consisted of memory CD4+ T cells from PBMCs. Stated subset: CD45RA-negative fraction. The rearrangement joins TRBV5-8 to TRBJ1-1, with D perhaps matching TRBD1 (6 bases). Written as DNA, the CDR3 is TGTGCCAGCAGCTACGTGGGTTCAGGGGTGAACACTGAAGCTTTCTTT. Its protein product is CASSYVGSGVNTEAFF.